These 9 T cell receptor beta chains came from one sample sequenced in a study of OX40 agonist ivuxolimab in advanced cancers. The repertoire was sequenced with immunoSEQ multiplex PCR; TCRdb's copy has only in-frame clones and lacks some. The sample shows some 74,000 clones, roughly 91% of them seen only once. Sample: CD4+ or CD8+ T cells sorted from blood, taken in a trial of the OX40 agonist ivuxolimab. The receptors were gathered from an adult with an advanced solid tumor such as melanoma, head and neck, liver or kidney cancer.

This clone turned up a few times. The rearrangement uses TRBV9 and TRBJ2-3, with TRBD2 matching 8 bases. The CDR3 is 19 residues long. Looked up from germline, CDR1 is SGDLS and CDR2 is YYNGEE. The J segment lost 2 bases and the V segment lost 3 bases, leaving 17 bases of the junction unmatched. CDR3 coding DNA: TGTGCCAGCAGCGCGAGAACGGGAGGGGACTCTCAATTCACAGATACGCAGTATTTT. Translating gives CASSARTGGDSQFTDTQYF.

This clone is classed as medium-sized. The V call is TRBV6-1, the J call TRBJ1-6, with 9 bases fitting TRBD1. The length of the CDR3 is 17 residues. Per the germline V gene, CDR1 is MNHNS and CDR2 is SASEGT. V lost 6 bases and J lost 2; bases outside the gene matches: 8. DNA for the CDR3: TGTGCCAGCAGGGAACAGGGGGCGACGACCTATAATTCACCCCTCCACTTT. This sequence encodes CASREQGATTYNSPLHF.

This chain joins TRBV6-1 and TRBJ2-3; 13 nucleotides align to TRBD2. CDR1 is MNHNS, CDR2 SASEGT, per germline. The CDR3 has 16 residues. Losses at the gene ends were 4 bases for V and 1 base for J; bases not matched to a gene: 2. CDR3 amino acids: CASSAGTSGGTDTQYF. The DNA of the CDR3 is TGTGCCAGCAGTGCTGGGACTAGCGGGGGCACAGATACGCAGTATTTT.

This chain connects TRBV18 to TRBJ1-1, with D possibly TRBD1 on 6 matching bases. This CDR3 region has 14 residues. CDR1 is KGHSH, CDR2 LQKENI, per germline. Trimming cost V 2 bases and J 10 bases, with 17 bases left between them. The CDR3 sequence: CASSPEQGPGGAFF. The DNA for the CDR3 is TGTGCCAGCTCACCAGAGCAGGGGCCGGGGGGAGCTTTCTTT.

This clone was recorded once. The chain is built from TRBV6-1 and TRBJ2-7; 11 positions match TRBD1. The CDR3 covers 15 residues. J lost 0 bases, V lost 3 bases, and 1 base had no gene match. Looked up from germline, CDR1 is MNHNS and CDR2 is SASEGT. This CDR3 reads CASSDGQGASYEQYV. In DNA, the CDR3 is TGTGCCAGCAGTGATGGACAGGGGGCCTCCTACGAGCAGTACGTC.

The chain links TRBV15 to TRBJ1-1, with TRBD1 as a possible D gene (5 bases). The CDR3 is 14 amino acids. Trimming took off 5 bases at V and 5 bases at J, with 15 bases between the two ends. Germline loops: CDR1 LNHNV, CDR2 YYDKDF (reference sequence). The CDR3 loop is CATSPRQRETEAFF. The CDR3 bases are TGTGCCACCAGCCCACGACAGAGGGAGACTGAAGCTTTCTTT.

This rearrangement joins TRBV4-2 to TRBJ2-7; TRBD2 aligns across 11 bases. CDR3 length equals 16 residues. The J segment lost 6 bases and the V segment lost 0 bases, leaving 7 bases of the junction unmatched. In germline, CDR1 is LGHNA, CDR2 YNFKEQ. The CDR3: CASSQDFTSGGREQYF. As DNA, the CDR3 is TGTGCCAGCAGCCAAGATTTTACTAGCGGGGGTCGCGAGCAGTACTTC.

This rearrangement joins TRBV7-3 to TRBJ2-3, with D tentatively TRBD1 (5 bases). The germline V gene encodes CDR1 SGHTA and CDR2 FQGTGA. V dropped 5 bases and J dropped 0 bases, with 6 bases sitting between them. The CDR3 length is 13 residues. CDR3 sequence reads: CASSRGSTDTQYF. CDR3 bases: TGTGCCAGCAGCAGGGGAAGCACAGATACGCAGTATTTT.

The chain combines TRBV5-1 with TRBJ2-7; D is undetermined. The CDR3 loop spans 15 amino acids. The V gene's germline CDR1 is SGHRS and CDR2 YFSETQ. V was trimmed by 0 bases and J by 3 bases, leaving 13 bases between them. The CDR3 loop is CASSLAVGPNYEQYF. CDR3 nucleotide sequence: TGCGCCAGCAGCTTGGCCGTAGGGCCGAACTACGAGCAGTACTTC.